One and the same sample provided the 9 T cell receptor beta chains below, sequenced in a study of CD8 T cells in ankylosing spondylitis. One entry per CDR3 protein results from TCRdb running MiXCR on the 5' RACE reads. The data show about 360,000 distinct CDR3 sequences, more than 20% seen once. Sequencing was performed on blood, either unsorted or a sorted T cell fraction (not recorded which). The origin of the receptors is a male donor with ankylosing spondylitis or in good health (not recorded which).

This clonotype showed up just once. The genes are TRBV2 and TRBJ2-1; 10 nucleotides line up with TRBD2. The CDR3 contains 16 residues. The trim removed 5 bases at V and 0 bases at J, leaving 4 bases unmatched. CDR1 and CDR2 (germline): SNHLY, FYNNEI. The CDR3 sequence: CASSIAGGRSYNEQFF. The DNA of the CDR3 is TGTGCCAGCAGTATAGCGGGGGGCCGCTCCTACAATGAGCAGTTCTTC.

This clonotype came up a few times. DNA of the CDR3: TGTGCCAGCAGTTTCGGGGGGGCTAGTGCCTACGAGCAGTACTTC. This codes for CASSFGGASAYEQYF. This chain connects TRBV27 to TRBJ2-7, with TRBD2 matching over 8 bases. V dropped 3 bases and J dropped 2; count of bases not matched to a gene: 6. CDR1 MNHEY and CDR2 SMNVEV come from the germline V gene (reference sequence). The CDR3 loop spans 15 amino acids.

The gene calls are TRBV7-9 and TRBJ2-1, with D tentatively TRBD1 (8 bases). The germline gives CDR1 SEHNR, CDR2 FQNEAQ (reference sequence). Trimming shortened V by 4 bases and J by 5 bases, and 15 bases separated the two germline ends. The CDR3 runs to 15 residues. In DNA, the CDR3 is TGTGCCAGCAGCTCCGGACAGGGAGGGCACAATGAGCAGTTCTTC. Translation: CASSSGQGGHNEQFF. The full variable domain, in which reference TRBV7-9 and TRBJ2-1 provide the parts outside the CDR3, is DTGVSQNPRHKITKRGQNVTFRCDPISEHNRLYWYRQTLGQGPEFLTYFQNEAQLEKSRLLSDRFSAERPKGSFSTLEIQRTEQGDSAMYLCASSSGQGGHNEQFFGPGTRLTVL.

A few counts support this clonotype. V usage is TRBV27 and J usage is TRBJ2-5, with 10 nucleotides matching TRBD1. Trimming at V came to 6 bases and at J to 1 base, leaving 5 bases not matched to a gene. Looked up from germline, CDR1 is MNHEY and CDR2 is SMNVEV (reference sequence). This CDR3 region has 15 residues. CDR3 in amino acids: CASSRGQGSQETQYF. CDR3 in DNA: TGTGCCAGCAGCCGGGGACAGGGGAGCCAAGAGACCCAGTACTTC.

This clonotype has more than one count but fewer than ten. The gene calls are TRBV20-1 and TRBJ1-4; 9 bases agree with TRBD1. The CDR3 is made up of 13 amino acids. After removal of 6 bases from V and 8 bases from J, the junction contained 7 bases not matched to a gene. Germline V CDR1 and CDR2: DFQATT, SNEGSKA (reference sequence). This CDR3 is CSARTGVGEKLFF. The CDR3 bases are TGCAGTGCCAGGACAGGGGTGGGAGAAAAACTGTTTTTT.

This rearrangement joins TRBV12-3 or TRBV12-4 to TRBJ1-5; D ambiguous. V was shortened by 7 bases and J by 0 bases, with 16 bases between the two germline ends. The CDR3 is 16 residues long. The CDR3 bases are TGTGCCAGCACCGTAATCGAAGGCTATAGCAATCAGCCCCAGCATTTT. Its protein product is CASTVIEGYSNQPQHF.

This chain joins TRBV9 and TRBJ2-1; 8 positions match TRBD2. With 0 bases clipped from V and 4 bases from J, the junction kept 12 bases outside the gene matches. The germline V gene encodes CDR1 SGDLS and CDR2 YYNGEE. The CDR3 contains 18 residues. For the CDR3, the DNA is TGTGCCAGCAGCGTAGAGAGTTCGGCGGGGGGACTATACAATGAGCAGTTCTTC. It is translated as CASSVESSAGGLYNEQFF.

This clonotype has only a few counts. This chain uses TRBV7-9 with TRBJ2-1, with 7 bases lining up with TRBD1. This CDR3 is 15 amino acids long. Per the germline V gene, CDR1 is SEHNR and CDR2 is FQNEAQ (reference sequence). J lost 4 bases, V lost 4 bases, and 7 bases had no gene match. This chain's CDR3 is CASSSRDRLYNEQFF. The CDR3 nucleotides are TGTGCCAGCAGCTCCCGGGACAGACTATACAATGAGCAGTTCTTC. The complete variable domain, with remaining parts taken from reference TRBV7-9 and TRBJ2-1, reads DTGVSQNPRHKITKRGQNVTFRCDPISEHNRLYWYRQTLGQGPEFLTYFQNEAQLEKSRLLSDRFSAERPKGSFSTLEIQRTEQGDSAMYLCASSSRDRLYNEQFFGPGTRLTVL.

This clonotype was seen ten or more times. J is TRBJ2-5 and V is TRBV12-3 or TRBV12-4, with a possible D match to TRBD1 (6 bases). Trimming cost V 6 bases and J 5 bases, with 16 bases left between them. This CDR3 comprises 14 residues. This CDR3 reads CASSLTGFGETQYF. CDR3 DNA: TGTGCCAGCAGCCTCACAGGGTTCGGGGAGACCCAGTACTTC.